One and the same sample provided the 20 T cell receptor beta chains below, sequenced in a study of CD4 T cells in relation to SARS-CoV-2 and coronaviruses. The unexposed donors gave CD4+ T cells in about 2010-2018, prior to COVID-19. After approximately 10 days of culture, CD4+ T cells were isolated. Sequenced by immunoSEQ multiplex PCR; TCRdb stores in-frame clones only, minus some. Here the sample spans 31,000 or so clones, roughly 70% being singletons. Their target antigens are unknown. Sequencing used CD4+ T cells from PBMCs, cultured in vitro. All receptors derive from a human donor in good health.

This clone was seen more than once but under ten times. V gene TRBV3-1 (or the pseudogene TRBV3-2) combines with J gene TRBJ1-6; 7 bases are a match to TRBD1. J was trimmed by 5 bases and V by 4 bases; bases with no gene match: 2. CDR1 is LGHDT and CDR2 is YNNKEL in the germline V gene (reference sequence). The CDR3 has 14 amino acids. CDR3 coding DNA: TGTGCCAGCAGCCTTGGACAGGATAATTCACCCCTCCACTTT. It specifies CASSLGQDNSPLHF.

On this clone: The DNA is left out, because the CDR3 cannot be placed on it with certainty; the CDR3 is given as TCRdb lists it. The genes are TRBV6-2 or TRBV6-3 and TRBJ1-2. Germline V lookup: CDR1 MNHEY, CDR2 SVGEGT. 13 amino acids form the CDR3, both terminal residues included. The CDR3 protein is CASSSSGDYGYTF.

The genes are TRBV19 and TRBJ2-5; TRBD1 is a possible D gene (6 bases). V was shortened by 0 bases and J by 2 bases, with 10 bases between the two germline ends. The CDR3 loop spans 15 amino acids. Germline loops: CDR1 LNHDA, CDR2 SQIVND (reference sequence). The CDR3 DNA sequence: TGTGCCAGTAGTATAGATCAGGGGTTTCAAGAGACCCAGTACTTC. This codes for CASSIDQGFQETQYF. The whole variable domain, filled in from reference TRBV19 and TRBJ2-5, reads DGGITQSPKYLFRKEGQNVTLSCEQNLNHDAMYWYRQDPGQGLRLIYYSQIVNDFQKGDIAEGYSVSREKKESFPLTVTSAQKNPTAFYLCASSIDQGFQETQYFGPGTRLLVL.

The chain couples TRBV4-1 to TRBJ1-2, with 12 nucleotides matching TRBD1. V lost 4 bases to trimming and J lost 4 bases; unmatched junction nucleotides: 7. The CDR3 has 16 residues. Germline CDR1 and CDR2: MGHRA and YSYEKL. The CDR3 DNA reads as TGCGCCAGCAGCCCCACGGGACAGGGGGCCTCCTATGGCTACACCTTC. Its protein is CASSPTGQGASYGYTF.

The J gene is TRBJ2-3, the V gene TRBV29-1; TRBD1 agrees at 7 bases. The ends lost 4 bases at V and 3 bases at J; junction bases unmatched: 10. CDR1 and CDR2 from the germline V gene are SQVTM and ANQGSEA. The CDR3 loop spans 15 amino acids. Written as DNA, the CDR3 is TGCAGCGTTGGCAACGTGAGGGGGCATACAGATACGCAGTATTTT. Protein sequence: CSVGNVRGHTDTQYF.

V gene TRBV5-1 combines with J gene TRBJ2-1; D gene uncertain. Trimming stripped 0 bases from V and 6 bases from J, with 16 bases between. Germline V gene data show CDR1 as SGHRS and CDR2 as YFSETQ. The CDR3 contains 16 residues. For the CDR3, the DNA is TGCGCCAGCAGCTTGGCCTCAGGACCCCACCCCAATGAGCAGTTCTTC. Translated: CASSLASGPHPNEQFF.

The chain is built from TRBV29-1 and TRBJ2-7; TRBD2 might be the D (5 bases). The V gene's germline CDR1 is SQVTM and CDR2 ANQGSEA. V was pared by 4 bases and J by 5 bases, with 12 bases between. The CDR3 covers 12 residues. CDR3 DNA: TGCAGCGTTGGACGAGGGTCCCACGAGCAGTACTTC. Its translation is CSVGRGSHEQYF.

The chain carries TRBV5-4 and TRBJ2-1; TRBD1 or TRBD2 may be the D gene (6 bases each). V was clipped by 2 bases and J by 7 bases, with 10 bases between them. CDR1 is SGHNT, CDR2 YYREEE, per germline (reference sequence). The CDR3 covers 13 residues. CDR3 sequence (DNA): TGTGCCAGCAGCTTCGGGGGCGGAAATGAGCAGTTCTTC. This codes for CASSFGGGNEQFF.

V is TRBV11-3 and J is TRBJ2-2; no clear D. This CDR3 has 12 amino acids. V lost 8 bases and J lost 8, with 12 bases in between. CDR1 SGHNT and CDR2 YENEEA come from the germline V gene. Here the CDR3 DNA reads TGTGCCAGCCGATTTTCGGAGGGGGAGCTGTTTTTT. Its translation: CASRFSEGELFF.

This clone was seen a handful of times. The rearrangement joins TRBV5-4 to TRBJ2-1, with 9 bases matching TRBD2. The CDR3 totals 14 residues. The V gene's germline CDR1 is SGHNT and CDR2 YYREEE (reference sequence). V trimming: 4 bases; J trimming: 15 bases; junction bases outside the gene matches: 14. CDR3 nucleotides: TGTGCCAGCAGCCTGACTAGCGGCCCTAAGAATCCGTTCTTC. Translated, it gives CASSLTSGPKNPFF.

The rearrangement uses TRBV7-9 and TRBJ2-1, with D perhaps being TRBD1 or TRBD2 (5 bases each). V dropped 6 bases and J dropped 1 base, with 16 bases sitting between them. This CDR3 contains 16 residues. From germline, CDR1 is SEHNR and CDR2 FQNEAQ (reference sequence). The CDR3 region is CASRLGSGPSYNEQFF. The CDR3 DNA is TGTGCCAGCAGATTGGGCTCGGGACCATCCTACAATGAGCAGTTCTTC.

The J gene is TRBJ2-3, the V gene TRBV3-1 (or the pseudogene TRBV3-2); 7 nucleotides match TRBD2. The V gene's germline CDR1 is LGHDT and CDR2 YNNKEL (reference sequence). This CDR3 comprises 15 residues. The V and J ends lost 2 bases and 3 bases, in that order; junction bases with no gene match: 5. The CDR3 loop reads CASSQWGGETDTQYF. The DNA for the CDR3 is TGTGCCAGCAGCCAATGGGGGGGGGAGACAGATACGCAGTATTTT.

This clone has just a few counts. The V gene is TRBV30, the J gene TRBJ1-2; 8 bases align to TRBD1. The germline CDR1 and CDR2 sequences are GTSNPN and SVGIG (reference sequence). The CDR3 has 13 amino acids. After removal of 1 base from V and 3 bases from J, the junction contained 1 base not matched to a gene. CDR3 nucleotide sequence: TGTGCCTGGAGTGACAGGGGGTACTATGGCTACACCTTC. Protein sequence: CAWSDRGYYGYTF. Looking up the rest from reference TRBV30 and TRBJ1-2 gives the full variable domain: SQTIHQWPATLVQPVGSPLSLECTVEGTSNPNLYWYRQAAGRGLQLLFYSVGIGQISSEVPQNLSASRPQDRQFILSSKKLLLSDSGFYLCAWSDRGYYGYTFGSGTRLTVV.

The CDR3 DNA reads as TGTGCCAGCAGGTCCGAGAGACTAGAGACCCAGTACTTC. Residues: CASRSERLETQYF. This chain links TRBV11-3 with TRBJ2-5; D is undetermined. CDR3 size: 13 residues. The ends were cut back, 6 bases at V and 4 bases at J, with 12 bases in the middle. CDR1 is SGHNT, CDR2 YENEEA, per germline.

The rearrangement joins TRBV7-2 to TRBJ2-5, with a tentative D call TRBD2 (6 bases). The V gene's germline CDR1 is SGHTA and CDR2 FQGNSA. The CDR3 sequence is 16 residues long. Deletions cut 4 bases from V and 2 bases from J, with 17 bases between. The DNA of the CDR3 is TGTGCCAGCAGCTCGAACCTTCTAGCGAAACAAGAGACCCAGTACTTC. Translated: CASSSNLLAKQETQYF.

The J gene is TRBJ1-1, the V gene TRBV18; unclear D gene. The CDR3 totals 13 residues. The germline V gene has CDR1 KGHSH and CDR2 LQKENI. Trimming stripped 2 bases from V and 2 bases from J, with 6 bases between. CDR3 loop: CASSPSGNTEAFF. CDR3 coding DNA: TGTGCCAGCTCACCAAGTGGAAACACTGAAGCTTTCTTT.

This chain's CDR3 is CASSSPGQGYYGYTF. For the CDR3, the DNA is TGTGCCAGCAGCTCCCCGGGACAGGGGTACTATGGCTACACCTTC. The chain employs TRBV7-2 and TRBJ1-2, with TRBD1 matching 10 bases. Germline CDR1 SGHTA, CDR2 FQGNSA. The CDR3 sequence is 15 residues long. The V and J ends lost 4 bases and 3 bases, in that order; junction bases with no gene match: 5.

This chain uses TRBV4-3 with TRBJ1-6; D is uncertain. V gave up 2 bases and J gave up 7 bases, with 15 bases separating them. Germline V gene sequence: CDR1 LGHNA, CDR2 YSLEER. This CDR3 has 16 residues. CDR3 sequence (DNA): TGCGCCAGCAGCCAATACCCGACGTTGCAAAATTCACCCCTCCACTTT. Translated: CASSQYPTLQNSPLHF.

The chain joins TRBV21-1 to TRBJ2-5; no DNA check was done on the table's D call, TRBD1. TRBV21-1 counts as a pseudogene. This CDR3 has 18 amino acids. CDR3 nucleotide sequence: TGTGCCAGCAGCAAATGGCGGACAGGGGGTGGCCGGCAAGAGACCCAGTACTTC. Translated, it gives CASSKWRTGGGRQETQYF.

This clone has just one count. The rearrangement uses TRBV7-9 and TRBJ1-2; D not certain. This CDR3 contains 15 residues. Germline CDR1 and CDR2: SEHNR and FQNEAQ (reference sequence). The V end was cut by 1 base, the J end by 2 bases, with 11 bases between. The CDR3 DNA sequence: TGTGCCAGCAGCTTAGATTATTTCGGAAACTATGGCTACACCTTC. Amino acid sequence: CASSLDYFGNYGYTF.